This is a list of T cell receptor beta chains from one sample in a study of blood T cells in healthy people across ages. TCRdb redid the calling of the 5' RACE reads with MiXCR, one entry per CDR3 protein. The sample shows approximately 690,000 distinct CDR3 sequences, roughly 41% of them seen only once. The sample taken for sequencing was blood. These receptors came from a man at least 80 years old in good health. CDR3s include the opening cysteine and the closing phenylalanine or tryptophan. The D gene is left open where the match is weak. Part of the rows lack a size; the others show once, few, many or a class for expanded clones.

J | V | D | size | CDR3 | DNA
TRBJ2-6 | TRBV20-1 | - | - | CSATLGGANVLTF | TGCAGTGCTACCCTTGGGGGGGCCAACGTCCTGACTTTC
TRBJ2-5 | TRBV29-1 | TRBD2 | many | CSVGGTGLARQETQYF | TGCAGCGTGGGGGGAACAGGACTAGCGCGCCAAGAGACCCAGTACTTC
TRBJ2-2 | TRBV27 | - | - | CASSLLAGAGAGELFF | TGTGCCAGCAGTTTATTAGCAGGGGCCGGGGCCGGGGAGCTGTTTTTT
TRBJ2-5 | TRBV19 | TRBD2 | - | CASSIRIGGTSGAETQYF | TGTGCCAGTAGTATTCGGATTGGTGGGACTAGCGGGGCGGAGACCCAGTACTTC
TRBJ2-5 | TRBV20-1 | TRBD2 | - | CSASTSGRVGNEQYF | TGCAGTGCTTCGACTAGCGGGAGGGTAGGGAATGAGCAGTACTTC
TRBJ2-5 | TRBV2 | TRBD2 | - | CASSAGGIYQETQYF | TGTGCCAGCAGCGCGGGGGGGATTTACCAAGAGACCCAGTACTTC
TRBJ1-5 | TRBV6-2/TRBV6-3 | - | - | CASRPLYRVNQPQHF | TGTGCCAGCAGGCCCCTGTACAGGGTTAATCAGCCCCAGCATTTT
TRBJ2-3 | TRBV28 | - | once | CASSFPGRARLGAQYF | TGTGCCAGCAGTTTCCCTGGCAGGGCCAGGTTAGGTGCGCAGTATTTT
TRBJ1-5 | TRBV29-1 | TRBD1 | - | CSVTGAAGPQHF | TGCAGCGTCACAGGGGCCGCCGGGCCCCAGCATTTT
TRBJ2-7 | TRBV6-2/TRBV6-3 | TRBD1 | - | CASSSRDRATYEQYF | TGTGCCAGCAGTTCCCGGGACAGGGCGACCTACGAGCAGTACTTC
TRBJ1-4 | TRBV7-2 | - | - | CASSSAATNEKLFF | TGTGCCAGCAGCTCCGCCGCAACTAATGAAAAACTGTTTTTT
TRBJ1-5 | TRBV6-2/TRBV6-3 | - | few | CASSKLDGQPQHF | TGTGCCAGCAGTAAGCTAGACGGTCAGCCCCAGCATTTT
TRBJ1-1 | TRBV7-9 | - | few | CASSFGGVETEAFF | TGTGCCAGCAGCTTCGGGGGGGTGGAAACTGAAGCTTTCTTT
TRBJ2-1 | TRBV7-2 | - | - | CASSLSRRANEQFF | TGTGCCAGCAGCCTTAGCAGGAGGGCTAATGAGCAGTTCTTC
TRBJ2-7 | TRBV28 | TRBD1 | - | CASSELTGAAFYEQYF | TGTGCCAGCAGTGAACTGACAGGGGCCGCATTCTACGAGCAGTACTTC
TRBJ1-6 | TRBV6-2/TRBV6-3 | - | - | CASSPRPHLSLHF | TGTGCCAGCAGTCCTCGACCGCACTTATCCCTCCACTTT
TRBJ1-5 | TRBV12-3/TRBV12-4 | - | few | CASSTGSYQPQHF | TGTGCCAGCAGCACAGGGAGCTATCAGCCCCAGCATTTT
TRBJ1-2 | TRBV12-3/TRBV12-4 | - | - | CASSASRRGYTF | TGTGCCAGCAGTGCATCAAGGCGAGGCTACACCTTC
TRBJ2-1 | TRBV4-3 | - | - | CASRNNREQFF | TGCGCCAGCAGAAACAACAGGGAGCAGTTCTTC
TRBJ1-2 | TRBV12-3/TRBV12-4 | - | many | CASSQGNYGYTF | TGTGCCAGCAGTCAGGGGAACTATGGCTACACCTTC
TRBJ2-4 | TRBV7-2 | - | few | CASSRGAGGNIQYF | TGTGCCAGCAGCCGGGGGGCGGGTGGAAACATTCAGTACTTC
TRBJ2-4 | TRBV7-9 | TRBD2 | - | CASSLLAGAELAKNIQYF | TGTGCCAGCAGCTTACTAGCGGGGGCGGAACTAGCCAAAAACATTCAGTACTTC
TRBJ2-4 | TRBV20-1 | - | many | CSARAAAAGTIQYF | TGCAGTGCTAGAGCCGCAGCGGCAGGAACCATTCAGTACTTC
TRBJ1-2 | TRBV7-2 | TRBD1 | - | CASSFASPADRGRNGYTF | TGTGCCAGCAGCTTTGCATCCCCGGCGGACAGGGGGAGGAATGGCTACACCTTC
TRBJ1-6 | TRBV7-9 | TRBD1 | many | CASSFGGTANSPLHF | TGTGCCAGCAGCTTTGGGGGGACAGCTAATTCACCCCTCCACTTT
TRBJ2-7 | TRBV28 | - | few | CAIGGQAYEQYF | TGTGCCATTGGAGGTCAAGCCTACGAGCAGTACTTC
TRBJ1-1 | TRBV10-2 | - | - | CASSDRGRKNTEAFF | TGCGCCAGCAGTGACCGGGGACGGAAGAACACTGAAGCTTTCTTT
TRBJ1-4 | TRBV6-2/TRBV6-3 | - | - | CASSILDGEKLFF | TGTGCCAGCAGCATCCTAGATGGTGAAAAACTGTTTTTT
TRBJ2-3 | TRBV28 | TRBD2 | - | CASSPMGGITDTQYF | TGTGCCAGCAGTCCCATGGGGGGGATCACAGATACGCAGTATTTT
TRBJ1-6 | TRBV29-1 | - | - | CSVLTGGDNSPLHF | TGCAGCGTTCTGACTGGAGGTGACAATTCACCCCTCCACTTT
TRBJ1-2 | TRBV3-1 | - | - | CASSQVSSGGANYGYTF | TGTGCCAGCAGCCAAGTTTCTTCCGGGGGAGCTAACTATGGCTACACCTTC
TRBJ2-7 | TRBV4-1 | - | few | CASSQDPGSQYF | TGCGCCAGCAGCCAAGATCCCGGTTCCCAGTACTTC
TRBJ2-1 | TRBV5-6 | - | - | CASGRTISSYNEQFF | TGTGCCAGCGGACGGACAATAAGCTCCTACAATGAGCAGTTCTTC
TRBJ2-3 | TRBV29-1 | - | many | CSVRRARPDTQYF | TGCAGCGTGCGGAGGGCCCGGCCAGATACGCAGTATTTT
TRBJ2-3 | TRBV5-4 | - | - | CASSSGRPGRITDTQYF | TGTGCCAGCAGCTCAGGGCGGCCAGGGAGGATCACAGATACGCAGTATTTT
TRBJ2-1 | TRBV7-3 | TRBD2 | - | CASSLRPGRAGVNEQFF | TGTGCCAGCAGCTTAAGACCGGGACGAGCGGGAGTGAATGAGCAGTTCTTC
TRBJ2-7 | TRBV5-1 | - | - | CASTVSGEQYF | TGCGCCAGCACAGTATCTGGCGAGCAGTACTTC
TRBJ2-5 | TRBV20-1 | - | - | CSAARSETQYF | TGCAGTGCCGCAAGATCTGAGACCCAGTACTTC
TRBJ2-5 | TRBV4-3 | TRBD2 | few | CASSQGASGSETQYF | TGCGCCAGCAGCCAAGGGGCTAGCGGGAGTGAGACCCAGTACTTC
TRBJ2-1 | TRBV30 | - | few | CAWTSSWGYEQFF | TGTGCCTGGACCTCCTCTTGGGGGTATGAGCAGTTCTTC
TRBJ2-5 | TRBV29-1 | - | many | CSVDLLFETQYF | TGCAGCGTTGACCTCCTCTTTGAGACCCAGTACTTC
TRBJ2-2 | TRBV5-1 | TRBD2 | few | CASSFGAGGNPGELFF | TGCGCCAGCAGCTTTGGAGCGGGAGGCAATCCCGGGGAGCTGTTTTTT
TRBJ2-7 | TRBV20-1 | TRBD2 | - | CSASIQRGKYEQYF | TGCAGTGCTAGCATCCAGCGGGGGAAATACGAGCAGTACTTC
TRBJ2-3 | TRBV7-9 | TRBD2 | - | CASRKREGRDPPYF | TGTGCCAGCAGGAAGCGGGAGGGCCGAGACCCTCCGTATTTT
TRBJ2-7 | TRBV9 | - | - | CASSPMGLSFVDEQYF | TGTGCCAGCAGCCCGATGGGACTCTCGTTTGTGGACGAGCAGTACTTC
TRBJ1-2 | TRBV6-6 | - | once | CASSSAGGWYGYTF | TGTGCCAGCAGCAGTGCCGGGGGTTGGTATGGCTACACCTTC
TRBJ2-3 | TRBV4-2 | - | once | CASSQDRGTADTQYF | TGTGCCAGCAGCCAAGACAGGGGAACAGCGGATACGCAGTATTTT
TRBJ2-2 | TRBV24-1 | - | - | CATSDLRAGELFF | TGTGCCACCAGTGATTTGAGGGCCGGGGAGCTGTTTTTT
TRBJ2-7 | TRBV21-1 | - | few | CASSPAKDGAYEQYF | TGTGCCAGCAGCCCAGCCAAGGACGGCGCCTACGAGCAGTACTTC
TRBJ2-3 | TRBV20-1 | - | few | CSARNLGKNTDTQYF | TGCAGTGCTAGAAACCTAGGGAAAAACACAGATACGCAGTATTTT
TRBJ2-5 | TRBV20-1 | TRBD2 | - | CSARGEIQRREQYF | TGCAGTGCTAGAGGAGAAATTCAGCGGCGGGAGCAGTACTTC
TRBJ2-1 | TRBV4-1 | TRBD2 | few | CASSPPGRGNYNEQFF | TGCGCCAGCAGCCCCCCGGGGCGGGGGAACTACAATGAGCAGTTCTTC